The 32 T cell receptor beta chains presented below share a single source sample, sequenced in a study of T cells in Graves' hyperthyroidism and ophthalmopathy. TCR beta CDR3 regions were amplified from RNA transcripts. The HTBI primer set drove a first-round RT-PCR of the TCR CDR3. TCRdb processed the multiplex PCR reads anew with MiXCR; each CDR3 protein has one entry. The data show about 500,000 distinct CDR3 sequences, approximately 16% seen once. Input material: blood. These receptors were obtained from a woman in her twenties or thirties with Graves' ophthalmopathy.

As concerns this clonotype: One end of the junction does not line up with germline, which may come from a read error. The J gene is TRBJ2-2, the V gene TRBV6-1, with D possibly called TRBD1 or TRBD2 (5 bases each). Germline loops: CDR1 MNHNS, CDR2 SASEGT. The CDR3 has 16 amino acids. The chain's CDR3 is CASRVLPGPRLGELFF. The CDR3 nucleotides read TGTGCCAGCAGGGTCCTCCCGGGCCCCCGGTTGGGGGAGCTGTTCTTT.

For the CDR3, the DNA is TGCGCCAGCAGCCAAGTCCGTAACAGGGCAGATACGCAGTATTTT. Protein: CASSQVRNRADTQYF. The J gene is TRBJ2-3, the V gene TRBV4-3; TRBD1 might be the D (6 bases). This CDR3 region has 15 residues. CDR1 and CDR2 from the germline V gene are LGHNA and YSLEER. V shed 1 base and J shed 4 bases, with 12 bases lying between them.

This clonotype has just a few counts. The rearrangement uses TRBV7-3 and TRBJ2-2, with D possibly matching TRBD1 (6 bases). Germline CDR1 and CDR2: SGHTA and FQGTGA. V was pared by 1 base and J by 0 bases, with 15 bases between. The CDR3 sequence is 18 residues long. The DNA for the CDR3 is TGTGCCAGCAGCTTAAGGACCCCGAGGGGGTCGAACACCGGGGAGCTGTTTTTT. It is translated as CASSLRTPRGSNTGELFF.

This clonotype showed up many times. The chain combines TRBV3-1 with TRBJ1-6; D unresolved. Trimming stripped 2 bases from V and 7 bases from J, with 9 bases between. The germline gives CDR1 LGHDT, CDR2 YNNKEL (reference sequence). The CDR3 totals 14 residues. CDR3 coding DNA: TGTGCCAGCAGCCAAAGAGAAGCCAATTCACCCCTCCACTTT. Translated, it gives CASSQREANSPLHF.

This chain uses TRBV20-1 with TRBJ1-1, with D uncertain. Trimming shortened V by 1 base and J by 4 bases, and 7 bases separated the two germline ends. CDR1 and CDR2 (germline): DFQATT, SNEGSKA (reference sequence). This CDR3 region has 12 residues. The CDR3 protein is CSARALSTEAFF. CDR3 in DNA: TGCAGTGCTAGAGCTCTGTCCACTGAAGCTTTCTTT.

This clonotype was detected many times. The chain carries TRBV20-1 and TRBJ2-3; D uncertain. The CDR3 covers 14 residues. The germline gives CDR1 DFQATT, CDR2 SNEGSKA (reference sequence). The V gene lost 5 bases and the J gene lost 11 bases, with 23 bases spanning the gap. The CDR3 DNA sequence: TGCAGTGCTTTTCTTTCTTTGGAAGCTCAAGAGCAGTATTTT. This encodes CSAFLSLEAQEQYF.

In its sample, this clonotype was seen many times. The genes are TRBV12-3 or TRBV12-4 and TRBJ2-7, with 9 nucleotides matching TRBD1. Unmatched junction bases numbered 8, after V lost 5 bases and J lost 3 bases. CDR3 length: 15 amino acids. The CDR3 loop is CASSPTTTGGYEQYF. CDR3 nucleotides: TGTGCCAGCAGTCCGACTACGACAGGGGGCTACGAGCAGTACTTC.

This clonotype was seen ten or more times. The rearrangement links TRBV2 to TRBJ2-4; the D gene is possibly TRBD2 (5 bases). Germline V lookup: CDR1 SNHLY, CDR2 FYNNEI. The CDR3 is 16 residues long. V was cut by 6 bases and J by 0 bases, with 15 bases left in between. This CDR3 reads CASSRTGILAKNIQYF. DNA for the CDR3: TGTGCCAGCAGCCGGACTGGCATCTTAGCCAAAAACATTCAGTACTTC.

J is TRBJ1-6 and V is TRBV28; 7 bases fit TRBD1. The germline V gene encodes CDR1 MDHEN and CDR2 SYDVKM. V was clipped by 6 bases and J by 10 bases; unmatched bases: 6. The CDR3 covers 13 residues. Here the CDR3 reads CASSPRGVSPLHF. CDR3 nucleotides: TGTGCCAGCAGCCCCAGGGGGGTATCACCCCTCCACTTT.

This clonotype was found many times. The CDR3 reads CATSPARQGSTDTQYF. The CDR3 nucleotides are TGTGCCACCAGTCCCGCGAGGCAGGGGAGCACAGATACGCAGTATTTT. The chain employs TRBV24-1 and TRBJ2-3; D is possibly TRBD1 (6 bases). V lost 6 bases and J lost 0, with 15 bases in between. Germline lookup yields CDR1 KGHDR and CDR2 SFDVKD. This CDR3 region has 16 residues.

This clonotype appeared many times. The chain links TRBV20-1 to TRBJ2-1; D not certain. Trimming pared 0 bases from V and 0 bases from J, leaving 9 bases between. The germline CDR1 and CDR2 sequences are DFQATT and SNEGSKA (reference sequence). The CDR3 contains 15 residues. The chain's CDR3 is CSARDLQSSYNEQFF. The CDR3, as DNA: TGCAGTGCTAGAGATTTACAGAGCTCCTACAATGAGCAGTTCTTC.

This clonotype occurred many times. The genes are TRBV3-1 and TRBJ2-2; 9 bases line up with TRBD1. Germline values: CDR1 LGHDT, CDR2 YNNKEL (reference sequence). Germline trimming cut 4 bases from V and 4 bases from J; bases unmatched to any gene: 4. This CDR3 has 15 amino acids. CDR3 DNA: TGTGCCAGCAGCCCCACAGGGGGCCGCACCGGGGAGCTGTTTTTT. Encoded protein: CASSPTGGRTGELFF. Based on the CDR3 plus reference TRBV3-1 and TRBJ2-2, the full variable domain is DTAVSQTPKYLVTQMGNDKSIKCEQNLGHDTMYWYKQDSKKFLKIMFSYNNKELIINETVPNRFSPKSPDKAHLNLHINSLELGDSAVYFCASSPTGGRTGELFFGEGSRLTVL.

At least ten counts were recorded for this clonotype. The chain carries TRBV12-3 or TRBV12-4 and TRBJ2-2, with D perhaps TRBD1 or TRBD2 (5 bases each). Deletions cut 4 bases from V and 1 base from J, with 13 bases between. The CDR3 contains 16 residues. CDR3: CASSSPTRGNTGELFF. The DNA of the CDR3 is TGTGCCAGCAGTTCGCCTACTAGGGGGAACACCGGGGAGCTGTTTTTT.

This clonotype has more than one count but fewer than ten. The gene calls are TRBV10-1 and TRBJ2-7; D gene ambiguous. The CDR3 has 13 amino acids. Looked up from germline, CDR1 is WNHNN and CDR2 is SYGVQD (reference sequence). The germline V and J ends were trimmed by 2 bases and 2 bases, with 7 bases remaining between them. The CDR3, as DNA: TGCGCCAGCAGTGAGGGTGTTGCCTACGAGCAGTACTTC. This codes for CASSEGVAYEQYF.

This clonotype was detected many times. The rearrangement links TRBV11-2 to TRBJ1-1; TRBD1 might be the D (5 bases). CDR1 is SGHAT, CDR2 FQNNGV, per germline. V was pared by 5 bases and J by 2 bases, with 15 bases between. This CDR3 spans 15 amino acids. The CDR3 DNA follows: TGTGCCAGCAGCCCATCGACAGCCGAAAACACTGAAGCTTTCTTT. Residues: CASSPSTAENTEAFF.

This clonotype was detected ten times or more. This chain uses TRBV20-1 with TRBJ1-4; no clear D. The germline V gene has CDR1 DFQATT and CDR2 SNEGSKA (reference sequence). V shed 0 bases and J shed 7 bases, with 9 bases lying between them. The CDR3 is 13 amino acids. CDR3 protein: CSARDRMVEKLFF. The CDR3, as DNA: TGCAGTGCTAGAGACAGGATGGTTGAAAAACTGTTTTTT.

About this clonotype itself: Its ends do not fully match the called genes, so a read error is possible. The chain's CDR3 is CASSQSTGPNIF. The CDR3 DNA reads as TGTGCCAGCAGCCAATCGACGGGGCCCAATATCTTT. The V call is TRBV16, the J call TRBJ1-3, with TRBD1 as a possible D gene (5 bases). The CDR3 is 12 residues long. Germline lookup yields CDR1 KGHSY and CDR2 FQNENV. The full variable domain, completed using reference TRBV16 and TRBJ1-3, is GEEVAQTPKHLVRGEGQKAKLYCAPIKGHSYVFWYQQVLKNEFKFLISFQNENVFDETGMPKERFSAKCLPNSPCSLEIQATKLEDSAVYFCASSQSTGPNIFGEGSWLTVV.

The chain links TRBV6-5 to TRBJ1-5; D might be TRBD1 (5 bases). The CDR3 extends over 14 amino acids. The V gene's germline CDR1 is MNHEY and CDR2 SVGAGI. V lost 0 bases, J lost 6 bases, and 9 bases lay in between. Written as DNA, the CDR3 is TGTGCCAGCAGTTACTCGGAGGGGATTCAGCCCCAGCATTTT. Translation: CASSYSEGIQPQHF.

This clonotype was detected ten times or more. The rearrangement joins TRBV3-1 to TRBJ2-1; 9 bases align to TRBD2. CDR1 and CDR2 from the germline V gene are LGHDT and YNNKEL (reference sequence). After removal of 7 bases from V and 2 bases from J, the junction contained 3 bases not matched to a gene. This CDR3 contains 14 residues. In DNA form, the CDR3 reads TGTGCCAGCACAACTAGCGGGCCCTACAATGAGCAGTTCTTC. Its translation: CASTTSGPYNEQFF.

Notes on this clonotype: One end of the junction fails to match germline, which may point to a read error. V gene TRBV7-2 combines with J gene TRBJ2-2; 9 nucleotides agree with TRBD2. Germline values: CDR1 SGHTA, CDR2 FQGNSA. This CDR3 spans 16 amino acids. CDR3: CASSTVGLANTRELFF. In nucleotides, the CDR3 is TGTGCCAGCAGCACCGTAGGACTAGCGAACACCCGGGAGCTGTTTTTT. Supplemented by reference TRBV7-2 and TRBJ2-2, the full variable domain reads GAGVSQSPSNKVTEKGKDVELRCDPISGHTALYWYRQSLGQGLEFLIYFQGNSAPDKSGLPSDRFSAERTGGSVSTLTIQRTQQEDSAVYLCASSTVGLANTRELFFGEGSRLTVL.

In its sample, this clonotype was seen a few times. This chain links TRBV7-9 with TRBJ2-7, with D tentatively TRBD1 (6 bases). CDR1 is SEHNR and CDR2 is FQNEAQ in the germline V gene (reference sequence). Trimming took off 2 bases at V and 5 bases at J, with 13 bases between the two ends. This CDR3 comprises 14 residues. The CDR3 loop reads CASSLTQGTNEQYF. Written as DNA, the CDR3 is TGTGCCAGCAGCTTAACCCAGGGGACGAACGAGCAGTACTTC.

In its sample, this clonotype was seen many times. The chain employs TRBV28 and TRBJ2-1; 9 nucleotides match TRBD2. Losses at the gene ends were 5 bases for V and 5 bases for J; bases not matched to a gene: 7. This CDR3 has 15 residues. Germline V CDR1 and CDR2: MDHEN, SYDVKM. The CDR3 nucleotides read TGTGCCAGCAGTCAAGAGCGGGAGGTGGACAATGAGCAGTTCTTC. Protein product: CASSQEREVDNEQFF.

This clonotype was seen many times. The genes are TRBV20-1 and TRBJ2-7; tentative D call: TRBD1 (6 bases). V was pared by 3 bases and J by 3 bases, with 9 bases between. The V gene's germline CDR1 is DFQATT and CDR2 SNEGSKA (reference sequence). The CDR3 runs 12 residues. CDR3: CSASPRGYEQYF. In DNA form, the CDR3 reads TGCAGTGCTAGCCCCAGGGGCTACGAGCAGTACTTC.

Here the CDR3 reads CASSPRTAENLAKNIQYF. CDR3 DNA: TGTGCCAGCTCACCACGGACGGCAGAGAATCTAGCCAAAAACATTCAGTACTTC. The chain couples TRBV18 to TRBJ2-4; no clear D. The CDR3 runs to 18 residues. The germline V gene encodes CDR1 KGHSH and CDR2 LQKENI. V lost 1 base to trimming and J lost 0 bases, with 16 bases between them. Combining the CDR3 with reference TRBV18 and TRBJ2-4 gives the whole variable domain NAGVMQNPRHLVRRRGQEARLRCSPMKGHSHVYWYRQLPEEGLKFMVYLQKENIIDESGMPKERFSAEFPKEGPSILRIQQVVRGDSAAYFCASSPRTAENLAKNIQYFGAGTRLSVL.

The genes are TRBV18 and TRBJ2-7, with 11 bases fitting TRBD2. Germline CDR1 is KGHSH and CDR2 is LQKENI. The V and J ends lost 4 bases and 4 bases, in that order; junction bases with no gene match: 6. The CDR3 has 15 residues. DNA for the CDR3: TGTGCCAGCTCACAAACCGGGACTAGCGGATACGAGCAGTACTTC. This translates into CASSQTGTSGYEQYF.

The chain employs TRBV12-3 or TRBV12-4 and TRBJ1-5; D gene ambiguous. Between the trimmed V and J ends, which lost 7 bases and 5 bases, there was a span of 21 bases. The CDR3 has 16 amino acids. This CDR3 is CASMGFGSGFDQPQHF. In DNA form, the CDR3 reads TGTGCCAGCATGGGGTTTGGAAGTGGTTTCGATCAGCCCCAGCATTTT.

This clonotype was picked up many times. The genes are TRBV13 and TRBJ2-1; D is possibly TRBD2 (5 bases). CDR3 length equals 16 residues. Between the trimmed V and J ends, which lost 2 bases and 0 bases, there was a span of 11 bases. Germline V gene sequence: CDR1 PRHDT, CDR2 FYEKMQ (reference sequence). The CDR3 DNA follows: TGTGCCAGCAGCTTATTAAGGGAGAGCTCCTACAATGAGCAGTTCTTC. Residues: CASSLLRESSYNEQFF.

This clonotype was counted many times. The gene calls are TRBV5-6 and TRBJ2-5; 8 nucleotides line up with TRBD2. The CDR3 totals 15 residues. With 6 bases clipped from V and 0 bases from J, the junction kept 7 bases outside the gene matches. Looked up from germline, CDR1 is SGHDT and CDR2 is YYEEEE. CDR3 sequence: CASTRGGFDQETQYF. As DNA, the CDR3 is TGTGCCAGCACCCGGGGGGGCTTCGACCAAGAGACCCAGTACTTC.

The J gene is TRBJ1-2, the V gene TRBV4-2; the D is unclear. The CDR3 is 19 amino acids. The V gene's germline CDR1 is LGHNA and CDR2 YNFKEQ. V lost 0 bases and J 4 bases, leaving 24 bases between the germline ends. The CDR3 here is CASSQDLTGSGSGSYGYTF. The CDR3 DNA reads TGTGCCAGCAGCCAAGATCTTACGGGTTCTGGTTCGGGGAGCTATGGCTACACCTTC.

This clonotype has ten or more counts. The V gene is TRBV20-1, the J gene TRBJ2-3, with D possibly being TRBD1 or TRBD2 (7 bases each). The V and J ends lost 3 bases and 3 bases respectively, with 19 bases between them. Looked up from germline, CDR1 is DFQATT and CDR2 is SNEGSKA (reference sequence). The CDR3 is 16 amino acids. The CDR3 region has the DNA TGCAGTGCTAGTCCCACAGGGGAGGGAGAAACAGATACGCAGTATTTT. Encoded protein: CSASPTGEGETDTQYF.

CDR3 coding DNA: TGCGCCAGCAGCTTGGAGGGACAGGCTAATGAAAAACTGTTTTTT. Its protein is CASSLEGQANEKLFF. The rearrangement links TRBV5-1 to TRBJ1-4; 8 positions match TRBD1. The ends lost 0 bases at V and 3 bases at J; junction bases unmatched: 1. From germline, CDR1 is SGHRS and CDR2 YFSETQ. The CDR3 loop spans 15 amino acids.

This clonotype was seen many times. The J gene is TRBJ2-1, the V gene TRBV5-8; D call uncertain. The V end was cut by 1 base, the J end by 6 bases, with 8 bases between. CDR3 length: 13 amino acids. Germline CDR1 is SGHTS and CDR2 is YDEGEE. The CDR3 spells CASSLWQVNEQFF. The DNA of the CDR3 is TGTGCCAGCAGCTTGTGGCAGGTCAATGAGCAGTTCTTC.